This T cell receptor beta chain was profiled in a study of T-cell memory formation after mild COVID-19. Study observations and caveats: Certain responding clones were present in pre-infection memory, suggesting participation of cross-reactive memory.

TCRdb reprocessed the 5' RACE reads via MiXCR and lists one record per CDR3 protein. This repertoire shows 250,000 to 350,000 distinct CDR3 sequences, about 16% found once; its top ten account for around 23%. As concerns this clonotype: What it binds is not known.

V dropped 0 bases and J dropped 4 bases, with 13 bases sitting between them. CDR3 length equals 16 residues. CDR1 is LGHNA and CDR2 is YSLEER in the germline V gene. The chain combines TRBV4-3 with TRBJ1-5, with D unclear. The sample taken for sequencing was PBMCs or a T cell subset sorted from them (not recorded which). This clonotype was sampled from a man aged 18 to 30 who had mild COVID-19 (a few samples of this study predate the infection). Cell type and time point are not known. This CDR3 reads CASSQDLIRGNQPQHF. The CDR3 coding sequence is TGCGCCAGCAGCCAAGATCTTATTCGAGGGAATCAGCCCCAGCATTTT.